This TCR beta chain was captured in a study of T cell responses to AZD1222 COVID-19 vaccine. Sequencing was performed with immunoSEQ multiplex PCR; in TCRdb, only in-frame clones are kept and a portion is missing. There are some 150,000 clones in the sample; more than 85% occur only once, and 5.1% lies in the top ten. The CDR3 contains 15 residues. Germline assignment: CDR1 SGHRS and CDR2 YFSETQ. V lost 3 bases and J 0 bases, leaving 12 bases between the germline ends. V is TRBV5-1 and J is TRBJ2-5; possibly TRBD1 for D (6 bases). This sequence was found in an adult in good health. Sequenced here: peripheral blood, sampled on day 0 of AZD1222 vaccination. The CDR3 sequence is CASSSGTRYQETQYF. CDR3 bases: TGCGCCAGCAGCTCCGGGACACGGTACCAAGAGACCCAGTACTTC.